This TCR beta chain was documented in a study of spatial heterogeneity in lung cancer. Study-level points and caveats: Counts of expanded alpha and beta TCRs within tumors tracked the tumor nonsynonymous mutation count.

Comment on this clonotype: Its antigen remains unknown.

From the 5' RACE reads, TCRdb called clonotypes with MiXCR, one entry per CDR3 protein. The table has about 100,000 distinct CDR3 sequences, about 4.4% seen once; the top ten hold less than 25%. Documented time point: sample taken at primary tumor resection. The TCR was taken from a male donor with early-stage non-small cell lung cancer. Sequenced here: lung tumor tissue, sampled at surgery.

DNA of the CDR3: TGTGCCAGCAGCCTCGGGGGGCCGAGCTCCTATAATTCACCCCTCCACTTT. Residues: CASSLGGPSSYNSPLHF. The rearrangement uses TRBV27 and TRBJ1-6; D is possibly TRBD1 (6 bases). The CDR3 totals 17 residues. Germline CDR1 and CDR2: MNHEY and SMNVEV (reference sequence). The V and J ends lost 6 bases and 0 bases respectively, with 15 bases between them.